The T cell receptor beta chain under discussion was sequenced for a study of cytomegalovirus exposure and HLA in healthy donors (dated by TCRdb to about 2017). At the level of the whole study: According to an earlier analysis of a few hundred of the donors, 150 million to 200 million T cells yielded some 110 million unique TCR beta sequences and about 300 Gb of sequence data. All discovery cohort repertoires had been generated on a single sequencing platform. Both class I and class II loci were covered by HLA typing, at four-digit resolution. Of the roughly 400 genotyped donors, less than 90% were placed in the genetic ancestry cluster associated with self-reported Caucasian donors. Rather than drawing on any new phenotypic data, the later analysis identified candidate immune exposures from TCR beta sequences and the way those sequences occurred across donors. Across some 400 genotyped donors of the cohort, an average of about 240,000 unique TCR beta nucleotide sequences per donor were sequenced, and roughly a sixth of those sequences were non-productive. The study used immunosequencing to profile the T cell repertoires of 666 subjects and linked those repertoires to cytomegalovirus serostatus. To predict cytomegalovirus infection status, the study brought together high-throughput TCR immunosequencing, statistical association of individual TCRs with disease status, and machine learning. Alongside the repertoire data, information on donor age, sex, ethnicity and CMV serostatus was compiled. A later genetic analysis used genome-wide SNP genotypes for about 60% of the roughly 700 donors, treating that subset as a discovery cohort. An early release that covered 640 HLA-typed donors contained approximately 300 gigabases of sequencing data and tens of millions of unique TCR sequences. A later analysis re-analyzed previously published TCR beta repertoires from approximately 670 donors and added high-resolution HLA genotyping to study TCR occurrence patterns. To decide whether each TCR beta V gene segment behaved as functional or pseudogenic, an earlier analysis of some 600 of the donors relied on high-throughput TCR beta sequencing. The study aimed to test whether cataloging public T cell receptors could reveal signatures of past pathogen exposure. Typing coverage differed by locus: A, B, C, DRB1 and DQB1 were typed in roughly 629-630 donors, DQA1 in approximately 520, DPA1 in nearly 610, and DPB1 in roughly 450. Because of strong linkage in the cohort, 5 or 6 DR-DQ haplotypes were treated as single units for association and clustering. Along with the approximately 600-subject first cohort, a separate validation cohort of approximately 110 different subjects was used.

Points the paper makes about the study in general: In a later analysis, several top co-occurrence clusters were reported to appear linked to parvovirus B19, influenza, CMV and Epstein-Barr virus. According to a later analysis, TCR association rates differed among HLA loci, with DRB1 alleles showing the most associated TCRs and HLA-C alleles showing the fewest. A later analysis found that HLA-associated TCR beta chains were more clonally expanded and had lower generation probabilities than equally common non-associated chains. Specific HLA alleles were associated with 15,000 to 20,000 TCR beta sequences at a false discovery rate of 0.05 in a later analysis. According to a later analysis, most CMV-associated TCR beta chains appeared to be HLA-restricted, and the HLA associations seemed to be driven largely by CMV exposure. According to a later genetic analysis, donors in an Asian-associated ancestry cluster had fewer N-insertions in productive TCRs than the roughly 660-donor mean. The only immune exposure information available for the cohort was CMV serostatus. A further reported finding was that TCR beta sequences accurately predicted the HLA-A and HLA-B alleles for most subjects in the first cohort. Sequencing depth was assumed to be roughly uniform across donors in the presence/absence analyses, though that assumption may not hold. In an earlier analysis of about 550 of the donors, most TCR beta V segments were observed in productive rearrangements about 90% or about 30% of the time, broadly matching IMGT annotations. The classifier was reported to diagnose cytomegalovirus status with high specificity and sensitivity in both the original and validation cohorts. Correlated functional status among segregating V segments might reflect linkage disequilibrium, but an unknown experimental factor could not be ruled out. When HLA alleles, especially DR and DQ, strongly co-occurred, TCR associations were difficult to assign to individual alleles. Because the 87-base-pair reads could not distinguish some IMGT-functional V segments, including TRBV6-2 and TRBV6-3, those segments were excluded. A cluster of highly shared sequence variants was judged likely to be a technical artifact of the sequencing pipeline. The study listed 150 to 200 TCR beta chains as associated with cytomegalovirus. In vitro tests confirmed that a few of the cytomegalovirus-associated TCR beta chains recognize cytomegalovirus antigens. HLA typing was unavailable for some donors at each locus, so association tests used only the typed subset. While some public TCRs were present in many individuals, most TCR sequences turned up only very rarely across donors. Only TCR beta chains were sequenced in this cohort, and the absence of alpha or paired-chain data limited detectable features. Because counts were too low, under 20 rarely observed V segments, including chromosome 9 orphons, were left out of the earlier analysis of about 500 of the donors. According to the authors, the approach could potentially be generalized to other disease states and immunological phenotypes. A later genetic analysis associated a missense DCLRE1C variant with V-gene and J-gene trimming of TCR beta chains, and an independent cohort replicated the association.

As regards this clone: Its recognized antigen is unknown. Base qualities are not provided; no much larger clone lies one nucleotide away.

V is cut back by 2 bases and J by 4 bases, with 9 bases in the junction unmatched. For CDR1 and CDR2, the germline V gene lists KGHSH and LQKENI. The CDR3 has 17 amino acids, counting the end cysteine and phenylalanine. Only the CDR3 DNA is retained, 51 bases long and in frame from the first base. The method was the immunoSEQ multiplex PCR assay. The multiplex PCR relied on a mix of 60 forward primers for TCR Vbeta segments and 13 reverse primers for TCR Jbeta segments. The CDR3 region of rearranged TCR beta genes was amplified from genomic DNA with a multiplex PCR assay. The Illumina HiSeq System was used to sequence the amplified TCR beta libraries as 87-base-pair reads. In the paper's pipeline: In a later analysis, some 80 million unique TCR beta chains were counted across the 650 to 750 repertoires, and about 10 million of these chains were shared by at least two donors. A nearest-neighbor algorithm error-corrected the raw reads and collapsed the reads into unique sequences, merging closely related sequences to remove PCR and sequencing errors. Alignment of CDR3 sequences to IMGT reference sequences was used to assign V, D and J gene segments. For a sequence to be retained, at least a six-nucleotide match to both a V gene segment and a J gene segment was required. A rearrangement was called productive if the CDR3 had no stop codons and remained in frame with V and J, and every other rearrangement was called non-productive. CDR3 was defined according to IMGT convention as the region running from the second conserved V-encoded cysteine to the conserved J-encoded phenylalanine. In an earlier analysis of 550 to 650 of the donors, sequences lacking an unambiguous match to a single V gene segment were excluded. In an earlier analysis of some 590 of the donors, a V segment was called functional when productive rearrangements were above 56.7%, and segregating when the standard deviation between donors exceeded 5%. A statistical classification framework was built for diagnosing cytomegalovirus status from the catalog of TCR beta chain sequences. In a later analysis, V and J genes were assigned by comparing TCR nucleotide sequences against IMGT/GENE-DB human TR gene sequences. In a later analysis, CDR3 sequences and most-parsimonious VDJ recombination scenarios were assigned using the TCRdist pipeline. In a later analysis, each TCR beta chain was defined by its CDR3 amino acid sequence together with its V-gene family, and reads without a unique V-gene family were excluded. In a later analysis, around 600 highly shared, low-generation-probability nucleotide sequences were removed to address suspected cross-contamination and a sequencing artifact. In a later analysis, a clonal expansion index was calculated for each public chain from normalized within-repertoire ranks of inferred template counts. Generation probabilities in a later analysis came from a VDJ recombination model fitted to out-of-frame rearrangements, and those results were checked against IGoR. Hypergeometric tests were used in a later analysis to score TCR-TCR, TCR-HLA and TCR-CMV co-occurrence, with a repertoire-size bias correction applied to the TCR pairs. A later analysis estimated false discovery rates by permuting HLA or CMV assignments 20 times. A later analysis grouped co-occurring TCRs with DBSCAN, adding TCRdist sequence similarity when clustering within HLA-allele-positive subsets. Co-occurrence clustering excluded repertoires with fewer than 30,000 or more than 120,000 public chains, plus five with anomalous nucleotide sharing. As stored in TCRdb, this immuneACCESS dataset retains in-frame rearrangements with V and J assigned. A fraction of the clones does not appear; measured against another copy, unresolved V genes explain less than half of the discrepancy, and the remainder lacks a known reason. The V and J calls and clone size are taken from that table; D and trimming were inferred from the DNA. The sample yields around 150,000 clones; around three quarters were counted once. Clones ranked in the top ten supply around 7% of the sample.

The cohort consisted of 600 to 700 healthy bone marrow donors. All cohort members were sampled while nominally healthy, although unrecorded immune exposures were likely present. The donor tested CMV seropositive and was one of the 289 seropositive cohort members. A peripheral blood sample was provided by each donor, and peripheral blood mononuclear cells were used for TCR beta sequencing. Genomic DNA was extracted from the blood cell samples with the Qiagen DNeasy Blood Extraction Kit. The sequenced sample was PBMCs. The TCR originated in a man aged 35-49 years in good health and CMV-seropositive. Recombination connected TRBV18 to TRBJ1-2, and 11 bases in between align with TRBD1. Read as DNA, the sequence is TGTGCCAGCTCACCAGGCCGCCTCGGGACAGGGGGCTATGGCTACACCTTC. The translation is CASSPGRLGTGGYGYTF.